This T cell receptor (beta chain) comes out of a study of a mutant IDH1 vaccine in newly diagnosed glioma. Study at large: Visit V12 was conducted at week 35 as the safety follow-up. Visit V13 came later, at week 47. Study-wide results and limits: Among patients, around 93% showed immune responses induced by the vaccine.

By share, this clone counts as medium-sized. Its antigen is undetermined. The time point: week 47, end of study. In every dose of vaccine, 300 ug of mutant IDH1 20-mer peptide was given alongside topical imiquimod. All eight of the vaccinations patients received fell in weeks 1, 3, 5, 7, 11, 15, 19 and 23. Diagnosis in the donors showed new WHO grade 3 or 4 astrocytomas that were IDH1-mutant and ATRX-lost. Between the trimmed V and J ends, which lost 4 bases and 5 bases, there was a span of 14 bases. Germline V gene lookup returns CDR1 SEHNR and CDR2 FQNEAQ (reference sequence). The CDR3 sequence is 14 residues long. The assay was immunoSEQ multiplex PCR, and TCRdb's table has in-frame clones only and misses some. Here the sample spans tens of thousands of clones, roughly four fifths being singletons.

The J gene is TRBJ1-2, the V gene TRBV7-9, with D unclear. Here the sequenced sample was PBMCs, taken from a glioma patient whose treatment included an IDH1 peptide vaccine. The TCR comes from a man in his forties with glioma. The CDR3 loop reads CASSSEDLSYGYTF. CDR3 DNA sequence: TGTGCCAGCAGCTCGGAAGATCTATCGTATGGCTACACCTTC. The full variable domain, in which reference TRBV7-9 and TRBJ1-2 provide the parts outside the CDR3, is DTGVSQNPRHKITKRGQNVTFRCDPISEHNRLYWYRQTLGQGPEFLTYFQNEAQLEKSRLLSDRFSAERPKGSFSTLEIQRTEQGDSAMYLCASSSEDLSYGYTFGSGTRLTVV.